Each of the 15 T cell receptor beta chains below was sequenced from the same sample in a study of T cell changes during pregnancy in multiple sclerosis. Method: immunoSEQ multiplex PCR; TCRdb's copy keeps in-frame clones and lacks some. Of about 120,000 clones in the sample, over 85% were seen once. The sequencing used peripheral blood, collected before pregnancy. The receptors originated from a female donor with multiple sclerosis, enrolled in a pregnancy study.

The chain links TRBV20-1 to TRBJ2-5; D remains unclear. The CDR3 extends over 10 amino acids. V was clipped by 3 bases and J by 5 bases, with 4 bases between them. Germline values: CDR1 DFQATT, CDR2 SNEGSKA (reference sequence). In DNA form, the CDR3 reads TGCAGTGCTAGCGAGGAGACCCAGTACTTC. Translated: CSASEETQYF.

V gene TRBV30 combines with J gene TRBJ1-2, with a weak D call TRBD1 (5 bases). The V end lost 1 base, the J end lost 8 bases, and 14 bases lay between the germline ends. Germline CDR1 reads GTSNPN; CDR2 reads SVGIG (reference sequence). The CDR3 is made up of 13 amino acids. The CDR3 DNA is TGTGCCTGGAGTGATCGGTGGAGGGACGGCTACACCTTC. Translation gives CAWSDRWRDGYTF.

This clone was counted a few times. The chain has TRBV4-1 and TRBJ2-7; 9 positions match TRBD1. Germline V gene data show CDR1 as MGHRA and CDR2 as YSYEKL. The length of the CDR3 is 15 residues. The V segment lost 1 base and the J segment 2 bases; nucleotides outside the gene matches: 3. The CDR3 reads CASSQGQGGTYEQYF. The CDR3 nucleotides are TGCGCCAGCAGCCAAGGACAGGGGGGAACCTACGAGCAGTACTTC.

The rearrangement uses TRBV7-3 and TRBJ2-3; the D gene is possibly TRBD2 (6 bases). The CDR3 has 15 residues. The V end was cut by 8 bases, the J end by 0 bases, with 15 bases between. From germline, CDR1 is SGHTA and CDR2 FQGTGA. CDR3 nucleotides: TGTGCCAGCGCCGCCCGGGGGAGTAGCACAGATACGCAGTATTTT. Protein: CASAARGSSTDTQYF.

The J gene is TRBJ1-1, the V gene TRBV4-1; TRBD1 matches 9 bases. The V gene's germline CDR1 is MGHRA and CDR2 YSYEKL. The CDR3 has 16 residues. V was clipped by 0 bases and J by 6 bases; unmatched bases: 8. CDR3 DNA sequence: TGCGCCAGCAGCCAAGATGATCACAGGGGGCGATCTGAAGCTTTCTTT. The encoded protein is CASSQDDHRGRSEAFF.

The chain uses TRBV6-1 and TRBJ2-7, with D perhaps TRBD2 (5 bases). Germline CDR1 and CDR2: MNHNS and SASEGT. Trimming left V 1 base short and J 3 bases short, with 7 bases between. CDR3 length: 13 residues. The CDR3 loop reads CASSEGRRYEQYF. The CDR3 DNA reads TGTGCCAGCAGTGAAGGGAGGCGCTACGAGCAGTACTTC.

The DNA for the CDR3 is TGTGCCAGTAGTAGGACAGGGCTTAGAGAGCAGTTCTTC. This codes for CASSRTGLREQFF. V is TRBV19 and J is TRBJ2-1, with 8 bases aligning to TRBD1. The germline V gene encodes CDR1 LNHDA and CDR2 SQIVND (reference sequence). Trimming removed 4 bases from V and 10 bases from J; junction bases left unmatched: 6. The CDR3 has 13 amino acids.

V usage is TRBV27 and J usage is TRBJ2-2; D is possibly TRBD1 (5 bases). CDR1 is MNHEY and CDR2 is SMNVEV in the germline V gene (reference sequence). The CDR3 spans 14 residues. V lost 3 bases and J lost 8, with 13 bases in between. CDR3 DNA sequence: TGTGCCAGCAGTTTTTGGGCCAGGGCGGGGGAGCTGTTTTTT. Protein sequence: CASSFWARAGELFF.

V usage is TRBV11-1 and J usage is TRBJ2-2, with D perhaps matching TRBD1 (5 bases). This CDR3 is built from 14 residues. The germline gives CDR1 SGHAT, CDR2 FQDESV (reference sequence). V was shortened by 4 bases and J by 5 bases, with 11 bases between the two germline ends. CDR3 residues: CASSSRARTGELFF. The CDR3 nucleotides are TGTGCCAGCAGCTCCAGGGCTAGGACCGGGGAGCTGTTTTTT.

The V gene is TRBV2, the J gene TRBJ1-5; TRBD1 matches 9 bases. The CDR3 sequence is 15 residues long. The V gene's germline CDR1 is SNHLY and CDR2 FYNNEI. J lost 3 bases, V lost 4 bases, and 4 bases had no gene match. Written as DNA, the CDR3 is TGTGCCAGCAGTGCTACAGGGGGCCCCAATCAGCCCCAGCATTTT. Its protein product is CASSATGGPNQPQHF.

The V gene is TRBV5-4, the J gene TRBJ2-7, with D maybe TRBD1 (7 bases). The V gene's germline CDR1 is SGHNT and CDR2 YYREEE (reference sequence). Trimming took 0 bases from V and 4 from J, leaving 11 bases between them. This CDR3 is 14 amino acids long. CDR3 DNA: TGTGCCAGCAGCTTGGCGACAGGGACTTACGAGCAGTACTTC. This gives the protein CASSLATGTYEQYF.

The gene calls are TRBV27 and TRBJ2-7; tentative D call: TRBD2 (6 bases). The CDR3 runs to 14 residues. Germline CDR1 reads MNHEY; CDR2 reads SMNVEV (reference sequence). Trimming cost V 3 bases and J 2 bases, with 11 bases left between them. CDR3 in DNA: TGTGCCAGCAGTTTGGGGGGTGGAACCTACGAGCAGTACTTC. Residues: CASSLGGGTYEQYF.

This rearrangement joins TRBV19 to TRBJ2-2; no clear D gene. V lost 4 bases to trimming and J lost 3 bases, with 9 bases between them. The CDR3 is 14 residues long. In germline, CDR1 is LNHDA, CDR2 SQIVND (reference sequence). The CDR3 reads CASSTSSDTGELFF. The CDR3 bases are TGTGCCAGTAGTACCTCATCAGACACCGGGGAGCTGTTTTTT.

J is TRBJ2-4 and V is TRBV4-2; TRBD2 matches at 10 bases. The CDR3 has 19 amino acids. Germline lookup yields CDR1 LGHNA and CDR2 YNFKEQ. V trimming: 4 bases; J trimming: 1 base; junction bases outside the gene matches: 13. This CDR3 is CASSPRASGSMDAKNIQYF. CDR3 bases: TGTGCCAGCAGCCCCCGGGCTAGCGGGAGTATGGATGCCAAAAACATTCAGTACTTC.

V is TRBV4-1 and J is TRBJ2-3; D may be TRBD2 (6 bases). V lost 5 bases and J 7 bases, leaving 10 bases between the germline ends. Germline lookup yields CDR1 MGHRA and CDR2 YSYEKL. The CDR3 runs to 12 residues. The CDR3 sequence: CASSSRGNTQYF. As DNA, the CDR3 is TGCGCCAGCAGCTCCCGCGGGAATACGCAGTATTTT.